The clone carrying this TCR beta chain was detected only a few times. The CDR3 is made up of 14 amino acids. Germline loops: CDR1 KGHSH, CDR2 LQKENI. The germline V and J ends were trimmed by 5 bases and 0 bases, with 10 bases remaining between them. Clones were sequenced by immunoSEQ multiplex PCR, and TCRdb holds only the in-frame ones, with some missing. The sample holds 100,000 or so clones, around 86% seen once. This record comes from a study of blood T cell repertoires in COVID-19. This chain uses TRBV18 with TRBJ1-1, with D possibly being TRBD1 (6 bases). The sample was peripheral blood. The sequence was obtained from a middle-aged man with active or convalescent COVID-19. This CDR3 is CASSEQGLNTEAFF. CDR3 nucleotide sequence: TGTGCCAGCTCAGAACAGGGCCTGAACACTGAAGCTTTCTTT.